The 32 T cell receptor beta chains below were found in one sample sequenced in a study of blood T cell repertoires in COVID-19 (TCRdb year 2020). Library creation used the immunoSEQ multiplex PCR assay. What TCRdb holds here is the immuneACCESS table cut down to in-frame rearrangements. Part of the clones is not present; checked against another copy, under half of the missing clones reflect an unresolved V gene, and the others are unexplained. For this sample there are about 110,000 clones; about 83% appear just once. The top ten clonotypes cover roughly 4% of the sample. Sequencing was performed on peripheral blood. The receptor source for this set is a woman aged 70 to 79 with acute or convalescent COVID-19.

The gene calls are TRBV28 and TRBJ1-5; TRBD1 aligns across 8 bases. After removal of 7 bases from V and 6 bases from J, the junction contained 14 bases not matched to a gene. CDR3 size: 16 residues. From germline, CDR1 is MDHEN and CDR2 SYDVKM. For the CDR3, the DNA is TGTGCCAGCACATTAGGGGGGACAGGTTTAACTCAGCCCCAGCATTTT. Its translation: CASTLGGTGLTQPQHF.

The V gene is TRBV9, the J gene TRBJ2-7, with D possibly TRBD1 on 5 matching bases. Germline loops: CDR1 SGDLS, CDR2 YYNGEE. The CDR3 totals 16 residues. Trimming took off 4 bases at V and 2 bases at J, with 19 bases between the two ends. The CDR3 coding sequence is TGTGCCAGCAGCCCGTCGGGCCAGGGTACCACCTACGAGCAGTACTTC. Translating it yields CASSPSGQGTTYEQYF. The variable domain in full, with the rest retrieved from reference TRBV9 and TRBJ2-7, is DSGVTQTPKHLITATGQRVTLRCSPRSGDLSVYWYQQSLDQGLQFLIQYYNGEERAKGNILERFSAQQFPDLHSELNLSSLELGDSALYFCASSPSGQGTTYEQYFGPGTRLTVT.

The chain carries TRBV11-3 and TRBJ2-2; 7 bases map to TRBD1. V lost 5 bases to trimming and J lost 4 bases; unmatched junction nucleotides: 7. The V gene's germline CDR1 is SGHNT and CDR2 YENEEA. The CDR3 has 15 amino acids. CDR3 nucleotide sequence: TGTGCCAGCAGCCCAACAGGGGCCGTCACCGGGGAGCTGTTTTTT. Translation: CASSPTGAVTGELFF.

The CDR3 protein is CASSWSGTQEQYV. The CDR3 DNA reads as TGTGCCAGCAGTTGGTCCGGGACACAAGAGCAGTACGTC. The V gene is TRBV12-3 or TRBV12-4, the J gene TRBJ2-7, with a possible D match to TRBD1 (6 bases). The germline V and J ends were trimmed by 4 bases and 7 bases, with 14 bases remaining between them. The CDR3 has 13 amino acids.

V usage is TRBV7-3 and J usage is TRBJ2-3; D is perhaps TRBD1 (6 bases). Between the trimmed V and J ends, which lost 2 bases and 0 bases, there was a span of 9 bases. This CDR3 comprises 15 residues. Germline V gene data show CDR1 as SGHTA and CDR2 as FQGTGA. The CDR3 DNA reads as TGTGCCAGCAGCTTATGGGGGCAGAGCACAGATACGCAGTATTTT. It translates to CASSLWGQSTDTQYF. The full variable domain, rest sourced from reference TRBV7-3 and TRBJ2-3, is GAGVSQTPSNKVTEKGKYVELRCDPISGHTALYWYRQSLGQGPEFLIYFQGTGAADDSGLPNDRFFAVRPEGSVSTLKIQRTERGDSAVYLCASSLWGQSTDTQYFGPGTRLTVL.

The V gene is TRBV28, the J gene TRBJ1-2; no reliable D call. The length of the CDR3 is 11 residues. Looked up from germline, CDR1 is MDHEN and CDR2 is SYDVKM. The ends were cut back, 6 bases at V and 7 bases at J, with 9 bases in the middle. CDR3 amino acids: CASSSTGGYTF. The CDR3 bases are TGTGCCAGCAGCAGCACGGGTGGCTACACCTTC.

V is TRBV29-1 and J is TRBJ1-4; the D is unclear. V was clipped by 4 bases and J by 2 bases, with 5 bases between them. This CDR3 is 12 amino acids long. Looked up from germline, CDR1 is SQVTM and CDR2 is ANQGSEA. The DNA for the CDR3 is TGCAGCGTTGTCAGTACTAATGAAAAACTGTTTTTT. Translation gives CSVVSTNEKLFF.

This clone was counted between two and nine times. V and J are TRBV27 and TRBJ1-2; TRBD1 is a possible D gene (6 bases). The CDR3 loop spans 12 amino acids. V lost 6 bases, J lost 10 bases, and 15 bases lay in between. The V gene's germline CDR1 is MNHEY and CDR2 SMNVEV (reference sequence). The CDR3 DNA reads as TGTGCCAGCAGACAGGGATTCTGGGCCTACACCTTC. Protein: CASRQGFWAYTF.

This chain connects TRBV28 to TRBJ2-1, with TRBD2 identical over 15 bases. The germline gives CDR1 MDHEN, CDR2 SYDVKM. The CDR3 spans 16 residues. V was pared by 6 bases and J by 8 bases, with 8 bases of the junction left unmatched. CDR3 coding DNA: TGTGCCAGCAGCCGACGGACTAGCGGGAGGGCCTATGAGCAGTTCTTC. Protein product: CASSRRTSGRAYEQFF.

V is TRBV5-4 and J is TRBJ2-3; 12 bases agree with TRBD2. The length of the CDR3 is 17 residues. The V gene's germline CDR1 is SGHNT and CDR2 YYREEE (reference sequence). The V gene end was trimmed by 3 bases and the J gene end by 1 base; junction bases not matched to a gene: 6. DNA for the CDR3: TGTGCCAGCAGCTCGAGGACTAGCGGGACACGCACAGATACGCAGTATTTT. Residues: CASSSRTSGTRTDTQYF.

This clone was seen a handful of times. The V gene is TRBV3-1 (or the pseudogene TRBV3-2), the J gene TRBJ2-3; a weak D match, TRBD2 (5 bases). The CDR3 has 12 amino acids. Germline CDR1 is LGHDT and CDR2 is YNNKEL (reference sequence). Trimming removed 5 bases from V and 3 bases from J, with 6 bases in between. CDR3 bases: TGTGCCAGCAGCAGAGGGACAGATACGCAGTATTTT. This sequence encodes CASSRGTDTQYF.

This clone was seen more than once but under ten times. The CDR3 coding sequence is TGCGCCAGCAGCTTGGCCCCTACTAGCGGGAGGAATGAGCAGTTCTTC. Its translation: CASSLAPTSGRNEQFF. The rearrangement uses TRBV5-1 and TRBJ2-1, with 12 positions matching TRBD2. The V segment lost 0 bases and the J segment 7 bases; nucleotides outside the gene matches: 5. Looked up from germline, CDR1 is SGHRS and CDR2 is YFSETQ. The CDR3 is made up of 16 amino acids.

CDR3 DNA: TGTGCCAGTAGTATGACGGGACAGGATCAGCCCCAGCATTTT. Translated: CASSMTGQDQPQHF. V is TRBV19 and J is TRBJ1-5; TRBD1 agrees at 8 bases. With 3 bases clipped from V and 5 bases from J, the junction kept 3 bases outside the gene matches. This CDR3 spans 14 amino acids. Germline V gene data show CDR1 as LNHDA and CDR2 as SQIVND (reference sequence).

The chain uses TRBV4-2 and TRBJ2-1; D is uncertain. Germline-derived CDR1 and CDR2 are LGHNA and YNFKEQ. The CDR3 spans 16 residues. The V end was cut by 0 bases, the J end by 2 bases, with 11 bases between. CDR3 protein: CASSQDQSVAYNEQFF. The DNA of the CDR3 is TGTGCCAGCAGCCAAGATCAAAGCGTAGCCTACAATGAGCAGTTCTTC.

V is TRBV5-1 and J is TRBJ2-2, with D hard to call. V lost 2 bases, J lost 0 bases, and 8 bases lay in between. Germline V gives CDR1 SGHRS, CDR2 YFSETQ. This CDR3 spans 15 amino acids. In DNA form, the CDR3 reads TGCGCCAGCAGCTTAAGCCTTACGAACACCGGGGAGCTGTTTTTT. This encodes CASSLSLTNTGELFF.

This clone occurred a few times. The V call is TRBV5-5, the J call TRBJ1-6, with unresolved D. Germline-derived CDR1 and CDR2 are SGHKS and YYEKEE (reference sequence). The V gene lost 7 bases and the J gene lost 5 bases, with 19 bases spanning the gap. The CDR3 runs to 16 residues. This CDR3 reads CASGSGIRPNNSPLHF. DNA for the CDR3: TGTGCCAGCGGTTCCGGGATACGACCTAATAATTCACCCCTCCACTTT.

The rearrangement joins TRBV6-5 to TRBJ2-1; D gene ambiguous. The CDR3 covers 15 residues. Trimming took off 7 bases at V and 0 bases at J, with 13 bases between the two ends. Per germline, CDR1 MNHEY and CDR2 SVGAGI. The DNA of the CDR3 is TGTGCCAGCACTCTAGAGAGAGCCTCCTACAATGAGCAGTTCTTC. Protein sequence: CASTLERASYNEQFF.

The gene calls are TRBV10-3 and TRBJ1-2; D perhaps matches TRBD1 (5 bases). In germline, CDR1 is ENHRY, CDR2 SYGVKD. Trimming removed 10 bases from V and 12 bases from J, with 9 bases in between. The CDR3 spans 8 residues. The CDR3 is CARGGNTF. DNA of the CDR3: TGTGCCAGGGGGGGGAACACCTTC.

This rearrangement joins TRBV3-1 (or the pseudogene TRBV3-2) to TRBJ2-2; D is undetermined. Germline V gene sequence: CDR1 LGHDT, CDR2 YNNKEL (reference sequence). CDR3 size: 16 residues. V was trimmed by 0 bases and J by 1 base, leaving 9 bases between them. The CDR3 nucleotides are TGTGCCAGCAGCCAAGAAACTACAATGAACACCGGGGAGCTGTTTTTT. Translating gives CASSQETTMNTGELFF.

This rearrangement joins TRBV4-2 to TRBJ2-5, with D possibly being TRBD2 (6 bases). V lost 1 base to trimming and J lost 3 bases, with 12 bases between them. This CDR3 region has 15 residues. Looked up from germline, CDR1 is LGHNA and CDR2 is YNFKEQ. The DNA for the CDR3 is TGTGCCAGCAGCCAAGTCGCGGGGAGGAAAGAGACCCAGTACTTC. Protein: CASSQVAGRKETQYF.

The chain recombines TRBV7-3 with TRBJ2-7, with TRBD1 matching over 9 bases. V shed 0 bases, J shed 5 bases, and the junction held 5 bases outside the gene matches. This CDR3 has 15 residues. Germline assignment: CDR1 SGHTA and CDR2 FQGTGA. The CDR3 DNA sequence: TGTGCCAGCAGCTTAACCGGGACAGGGAAAAACGAGCAGTACTTC. This translates into CASSLTGTGKNEQYF.

The chain has TRBV7-3 and TRBJ2-3; 10 bases are a match to TRBD2. V shed 5 bases, J shed 2 bases, and the junction held 7 bases outside the gene matches. The germline V gene has CDR1 SGHTA and CDR2 FQGTGA. The CDR3 totals 16 residues. CDR3 region: CASSPSGLAATDTQYF. The CDR3 DNA follows: TGTGCCAGCAGCCCCTCCGGACTAGCGGCCACAGATACGCAGTATTTT.

The CDR3 DNA reads as TGTGCCAGCAGTCCAGTGGGGGCGCGGACCGGGGAGCTGTTTTTT. Amino acids: CASSPVGARTGELFF. The V and J genes are TRBV2 and TRBJ2-2; possibly TRBD1 for D (6 bases). Looked up from germline, CDR1 is SNHLY and CDR2 is FYNNEI. This CDR3 comprises 15 residues. V gave up 5 bases and J gave up 5 bases, with 15 bases separating them.

The chain employs TRBV5-1 and TRBJ2-3; TRBD2 matches 13 bases. The CDR3 runs to 16 residues. J gave up 4 bases and V 4 bases, and 6 bases lay outside the gene matches. CDR1 SGHRS and CDR2 YFSETQ come from the germline V gene. CDR3 protein: CASSLRLAGGSDTQYF. The CDR3 nucleotides read TGCGCCAGCAGCCTTAGACTAGCGGGAGGATCAGATACGCAGTATTTT.

V and J are TRBV4-2 and TRBJ2-4; 15 nucleotides line up with TRBD2. J gave up 8 bases and V 0 bases, and 8 bases lay outside the gene matches. There are 18 residues in the CDR3. Germline lookup yields CDR1 LGHNA and CDR2 YNFKEQ. CDR3: CASSQDHGLAGGPDIQYF. In DNA, the CDR3 is TGTGCCAGCAGCCAAGATCACGGACTAGCGGGGGGGCCGGACATTCAGTACTTC.

The CDR3 DNA sequence: TGTGCCAGTATTGCAGGGCGAGGCGGAAACACCATATATTTT. Translated, it gives CASIAGRGGNTIYF. The J gene is TRBJ1-3, the V gene TRBV19; maybe TRBD1 (5 bases). The CDR3 runs 14 residues. The V gene lost 7 bases and the J gene lost 4 bases, with 14 bases spanning the gap. The germline CDR1 and CDR2 sequences are LNHDA and SQIVND (reference sequence).

V and J are TRBV7-2 and TRBJ1-1; a possible D gene is TRBD1 (6 bases). CDR1 is SGHTA and CDR2 is FQGNSA in the germline V gene. Deletions cut 1 base from V and 3 bases from J, with 6 bases between. CDR3 length: 13 amino acids. DNA of the CDR3: TGTGCCAGCAGCTTAGACAGGGACACTGAAGCTTTCTTT. The encoded protein is CASSLDRDTEAFF.

This chain connects TRBV28 to TRBJ1-1; 11 nucleotides align to TRBD1. CDR1 and CDR2 (germline): MDHEN, SYDVKM. With 5 bases clipped from V and 4 bases from J, the junction kept 6 bases outside the gene matches. The CDR3 covers 15 residues. The CDR3 nucleotides are TGTGCCAGCAGTACCTGGGACAGGGGGAGCACTGAAGCTTTCTTT. It is translated as CASSTWDRGSTEAFF.

The V gene is TRBV28, the J gene TRBJ1-5; a possible D gene is TRBD1 (5 bases). CDR3 length: 12 residues. Germline V lookup: CDR1 MDHEN, CDR2 SYDVKM. Trimming removed 7 bases at V and 5 bases at J, with 9 bases between. Here the CDR3 reads CASKGPHQPQHF. The CDR3 nucleotides read TGTGCCAGCAAGGGGCCTCATCAGCCCCAGCATTTT.

Only a few counts were recorded for this clone. V usage is TRBV6-5 and J usage is TRBJ2-5, with 7 bases matching TRBD1. The CDR3 runs to 14 residues. Germline CDR1 and CDR2: MNHEY and SVGAGI. Trimming cost V 6 bases and J 1 base; bases outside gene matches: 5. The CDR3 nucleotides are TGTGCCAGCAGGGGACAGAAGAGCCAAGAGACCCAGTACTTC. Its translation is CASRGQKSQETQYF.

The V gene is TRBV3-1 (or the pseudogene TRBV3-2), the J gene TRBJ2-3; 14 bases are shared with TRBD2. The CDR3 length is 18 residues. The V gene's germline CDR1 is LGHDT and CDR2 YNNKEL (reference sequence). After removal of 4 bases from V and 2 bases from J, the junction contained 8 bases not matched to a gene. The CDR3 reads CASSRRTSGGSNTDTQYF. The CDR3 nucleotides read TGTGCCAGCAGCCGTAGGACTAGCGGGGGGAGTAACACAGATACGCAGTATTTT.

The rearrangement joins TRBV5-1 to TRBJ2-1, with 11 bases fitting TRBD2. V shed 4 bases and J 5 bases; nucleotides not matched to a gene: 5. Germline CDR1 and CDR2: SGHRS and YFSETQ. There are 15 residues in the CDR3. The CDR3: CASSTLGLADNEQFF. For the CDR3, the DNA is TGCGCCAGCAGCACCCTGGGACTAGCGGACAATGAGCAGTTCTTC.